These 19 T cell receptor beta chains were all obtained from the same sample, sequenced in a study of T cells in women clearing cervical HPV infection (dated by TCRdb to about 2018). The protocol used for the library was the immunoSEQ multiplex PCR assay. Sourced from immuneACCESS, this table was stored by TCRdb with only in-frame sequences that have V and J called. A share of the clones is absent; for the studies checked, an unresolved V gene accounts for under half, and the remainder has no known explanation. The sample's clone listing holds roughly 28,000 clones. Of the sample, around 2.8% is held by the ten largest clones. Sequenced: blood buffy coat. The receptor source for this set is a woman between 18 and 69 years old with a cervical HPV16 infection that either progressed to CIN3+ or cleared (not recorded which).

As concerns this clone: With the read ending 3 residues before the CDR3 end, the germline J gene is used to fill in that end. V usage is TRBV5-1 and J usage is TRBJ1-5; TRBD1 might be the D (6 bases). Trimming took off 4 bases at V and 8 bases at J, with 22 bases between the two ends. The CDR3 consists of 16 residues. Germline V gives CDR1 SGHRS, CDR2 YFSETQ. This chain's CDR3 is CASSLELVGRGKPQHF. CDR3 DNA (partial): TGCGCCAGCAGCCTAGAACTTGTAGGCAGGGGTAAGCCC.

As for this clone: The read falls 3 residues short of the CDR3 end, and the missing part is taken from the germline J gene. V usage is TRBV27 and J usage is TRBJ1-1, with TRBD1 as a possible D gene (6 bases). V lost 4 bases and J lost 0, with 15 bases in between. CDR3 length: 16 residues. CDR1 and CDR2 from the germline V gene are MNHEY and SMNVEV (reference sequence). The CDR3 bases that were read are TGTGCCAGCAGTTCCGCAGGGGAAGGAATGAACACTGAA. This codes for CASSSAGEGMNTE. The full CDR3 is CASSSAGEGMNTEAFF.

Comment on this clone: Coverage ceases 3 residues before the CDR3 finishes, and the germline J gene fills in the end. V and J are TRBV7-8 and TRBJ1-2, with 12 bases fitting TRBD1. The CDR3 loop spans 15 amino acids. Unmatched junction bases numbered 3, after V lost 0 bases and J lost 7 bases. CDR1 SGHVS and CDR2 FQNEAQ come from the germline V gene. The CDR3 here is CASSLAGQGASGYTF. The covered CDR3 bases are TGTGCCAGCAGCTTAGCGGGACAGGGGGCTAGTGGC.

Details on this clone: The read comes to an end 3 residues before the CDR3 does, leaving the germline J gene to fill in the end. The gene calls are TRBV20-1 and TRBJ2-3; 12 nucleotides align to TRBD2. CDR1 and CDR2 (germline): DFQATT, SNEGSKA (reference sequence). With V trimmed by 1 base and J by 4 bases, 6 bases remained unmatched. This CDR3 spans 16 amino acids. The sequenced CDR3 bases are TGCAGTGCTAGAGGGGCTAGCGGGAGGGCCTCAGATACG. This translates into CSARGASGRASDT. From start to end, the CDR3 is CSARGASGRASDTQYF.

On this clone: The sequence runs out 3 residues before the end of the CDR3; the remainder is reconstructed from the germline J gene. The chain employs TRBV6-1 and TRBJ2-7; TRBD2 aligns across 10 bases. V dropped 3 bases and J dropped 6; count of bases not matched to a gene: 8. The CDR3 loop spans 15 amino acids. The germline V gene has CDR1 MNHNS and CDR2 SASEGT. The CDR3 here is CASSEGAGLAIEQYF. The sequenced CDR3 bases are TGTGCCAGCAGTGAGGGAGCGGGACTAGCGATCGAG.

Comment on this clone: Read coverage stops 3 residues before the CDR3 terminus; the germline J gene supplies the remainder. This chain joins TRBV30 and TRBJ1-2; no definite D call. CDR1 and CDR2 from the germline V gene are GTSNPN and SVGIG (reference sequence). The CDR3 consists of 15 residues. Trimming took 0 bases from V and 4 from J, leaving 15 bases between them. CDR3 DNA (partial): TGTGCCTGGAGTGTAAGCTTTGAGGGCAGCTATGGC. Translation: CAWSVSFEGSYG. The full CDR3 protein is CAWSVSFEGSYGYTF.

As for this clone: The CDR3 end falls 3 residues outside the read, so it is completed with the germline J gene. The genes are TRBV7-6 and TRBJ2-2; D remains ambiguous. Trimming left V 3 bases short and J 1 base short, with 6 bases between. The CDR3 loop spans 14 amino acids. Germline CDR1 SGHVS, CDR2 FNYEAQ. The CDR3 sequence: CASSFRLNTGELFF. The covered CDR3 bases are TGTGCCAGCAGCTTTCGACTGAACACCGGGGAG. The variable domain in full, with the rest retrieved from reference TRBV7-6 and TRBJ2-2, is GAGVSQSPRYKVTKRGQDVALRCDPISGHVSLYWYRQALGQGPEFLTYFNYEAQQDKSGLPNDRFSAERPEGSISTLTIQRTEQRDSAMYRCASSFRLNTGELFFGEGSRLTVL.

A remark on this clone: The CDR3 end lies 3 residues beyond the end of the read and is filled in from the germline J gene. The chain links TRBV30 to TRBJ1-5, with D perhaps matching TRBD1 (5 bases). The CDR3 is 12 amino acids. Germline V gives CDR1 GTSNPN, CDR2 SVGIG (reference sequence). Trimming took off 5 bases at V and 5 bases at J, with 10 bases between the two ends. CDR3 DNA (partial): TGTGCCTGGCAGCAGGGAGATCAGCCC. Protein sequence: CAWQQGDQP. The entire CDR3 protein is CAWQQGDQPQHF.

The covered CDR3 bases are TGTGCCAGCAGCCAAGAGAAGGGGGCGTCCGCTGGC. Encoded protein: CASSQEKGASAG. The entire CDR3 protein reads CASSQEKGASAGYTF. The chain employs TRBV4-2 and TRBJ1-2, with 7 bases identical to TRBD1. The CDR3 end is not reached by the read, which stops 3 residues before it; the germline J gene fills it in. Germline loops: CDR1 LGHNA, CDR2 YNFKEQ. Germline trimming cut 0 bases from V and 7 bases from J; bases unmatched to any gene: 8. This CDR3 spans 15 amino acids.

As to this clone: The read comes to an end 3 residues before the CDR3 does, leaving the germline J gene to fill in the end. The rearrangement joins TRBV6-2 or TRBV6-3 to TRBJ1-2, with 8 positions matching TRBD1. The CDR3 is 14 amino acids. Germline V lookup: CDR1 MNHEY, CDR2 SVGEGT. V shed 2 bases, J shed 6 bases, and the junction held 5 bases outside the gene matches. Partial CDR3 DNA: TGTGCCAGCAGTTACGGGACAGGATCTGATGGC. Amino acids: CASSYGTGSDG. The whole CDR3 protein reads CASSYGTGSDGYTF.

A word on this clone: Read coverage stops 3 residues before the CDR3 terminus; the germline J gene supplies the remainder. The chain employs TRBV12-3 or TRBV12-4 and TRBJ1-6, with unresolved D. The CDR3 extends over 13 amino acids. V was pared by 1 base and J by 9 bases, with 7 bases between. The CDR3 reads CASSLGLGSPLHF. CDR3 bases read: TGTGCCAGCAGTTTAGGACTGGGTTCACCC.

Details on this clone: The observed sequence ends 3 residues before the CDR3 terminus, with the missing tail filled in from the germline J gene. The chain joins TRBV30 to TRBJ2-3; the D gene is possibly TRBD1 (6 bases). V was trimmed by 2 bases and J by 5 bases, leaving 17 bases between them. This CDR3 has 15 amino acids. Germline V gene sequence: CDR1 GTSNPN, CDR2 SVGIG (reference sequence). CDR3 DNA (partial): TGTGCCTGGAGTATCGGGCAGGGGCTGGGAGATACG. As protein: CAWSIGQGLGDT. The entire CDR3 protein is CAWSIGQGLGDTQYF.

Notes on this clone: The missing CDR3 end, 3 residues past where the read stops, is filled in from the germline J gene. The V gene is TRBV20-1, the J gene TRBJ2-5; 9 bases line up with TRBD2. This CDR3 has 13 residues. Trimming at V came to 5 bases and at J to 4 bases, leaving 5 bases not matched to a gene. Germline V gives CDR1 DFQATT, CDR2 SNEGSKA (reference sequence). CDR3 residues: CSALAGRIETQYF. The sequenced part of the CDR3 DNA is TGCAGTGCTCTAGCGGGGAGGATAGAGACC.

As concerns this clone: Sequencing ends 3 residues short of the CDR3 end; the germline J gene provides the rest. The gene calls are TRBV6-1 and TRBJ1-6, with 9 bases that match TRBD1. Germline CDR1 is MNHNS and CDR2 is SASEGT. This CDR3 is 14 amino acids long. Losses at the gene ends were 3 bases for V and 10 bases for J; bases not matched to a gene: 4. The covered CDR3 bases are TGTGCCAGCAGTGAGACAGGGGGAAACTCACCC. Its protein product is CASSETGGNSP. The whole CDR3 protein reads CASSETGGNSPLHF.

Details on this clone: With the read ending 3 residues before the CDR3 end, the germline J gene is used to fill in that end. This chain connects TRBV5-6 to TRBJ1-1, with D unclear. This CDR3 has 13 amino acids. Per germline, CDR1 SGHDT and CDR2 YYEEEE. V lost 5 bases and J lost 5, with 13 bases in between. CDR3 residues: CASRRREGTEAFF. The covered CDR3 bases are TGTGCCAGCAGACGTCGTGAGGGTACTGAA.

Comment on this clone: The read terminates 3 residues before the CDR3 end, so the remaining end is supplied by the germline J gene. This chain links TRBV30 with TRBJ2-2; D uncertain. Germline CDR1 reads GTSNPN; CDR2 reads SVGIG (reference sequence). Trimming removed 4 bases at V and 5 bases at J, with 5 bases between. This CDR3 spans 11 amino acids. CDR3 residues: CAWTQTGELFF. The sequenced part of the CDR3 DNA is TGTGCCTGGACTCAGACCGGGGAG.

A remark on this clone: The CDR3 end lies 3 residues beyond the end of the read and is filled in from the germline J gene. The V gene is TRBV19, the J gene TRBJ1-5; a weak D match, TRBD1 (5 bases). The CDR3 totals 15 residues. Trimming shortened V by 7 bases and J by 0 bases, and 13 bases separated the two germline ends. CDR1 and CDR2 from the germline V gene are LNHDA and SQIVND (reference sequence). The part of the CDR3 DNA that was read is TGTGCCAGTATTTACGACAGTAATAGCAATCAGCCC. Its translation is CASIYDSNSNQP. The CDR3 in full is CASIYDSNSNQPQHF.

Regarding this clone: The read finishes 3 residues shy of the CDR3 end, and the germline J gene is used to complete it. This chain uses TRBV6-1 with TRBJ1-4; D is perhaps TRBD1 (6 bases). Per germline, CDR1 MNHNS and CDR2 SASEGT. The CDR3 loop spans 14 amino acids. Trimming left V 4 bases short and J 0 bases short, with 6 bases between. CDR3 in amino acids: CASSGTATNEKLFF. The sequenced CDR3 bases are TGTGCCAGCAGTGGGACAGCAACTAATGAAAAA.

With regard to this clone: Sequencing ends 3 residues short of the CDR3 end; the germline J gene provides the rest. The chain links TRBV11-2 to TRBJ2-6, with a tentative D call TRBD1 (6 bases). The CDR3 covers 14 residues. V lost 8 bases and J lost 8, with 16 bases in between. Per the germline V gene, CDR1 is SGHAT and CDR2 is FQNNGV. The CDR3 sequence: CASSDSRLPNVLTF. CDR3 bases read: TGTGCCAGCTCGGACAGTCGGTTACCCAACGTC.